This TCR beta chain was identified in a study of blood T cell repertoires in COVID-19. For the study at large: Spain, Italy and the United States supplied samples that represented acute and convalescent COVID-19. PBMCs, B-cell-depleted T cells, or T cells provided the cDNA or gDNA that made up the material.

Unmatched junction bases numbered 12, after V lost 4 bases and J lost 4 bases. The CDR3 consists of 17 residues. Germline loops: CDR1 KGHSH, CDR2 LQKENI. The authors' processing: Amplification with reference gene primers provided the estimates of nucleated cell counts. Generated by immunoSEQ multiplex PCR, the TCRdb table keeps only in-frame clones and is missing some. V, J and clone size reflect that table, while D and trimming were determined from the DNA. Here the sample spans about 9,000 clones, 84% being singletons. The clonotype comes from a human donor in a cohort sampled during active COVID-19. The sequenced sample consisted of peripheral blood. The chain has TRBV18 and TRBJ2-1; 8 bases align to TRBD1. The CDR3 DNA is TGTGCCAGCTCACGGGGACAGGTGGGGTTGAATTACAATGAGCAGTTCTTC. Translation: CASSRGQVGLNYNEQFF.